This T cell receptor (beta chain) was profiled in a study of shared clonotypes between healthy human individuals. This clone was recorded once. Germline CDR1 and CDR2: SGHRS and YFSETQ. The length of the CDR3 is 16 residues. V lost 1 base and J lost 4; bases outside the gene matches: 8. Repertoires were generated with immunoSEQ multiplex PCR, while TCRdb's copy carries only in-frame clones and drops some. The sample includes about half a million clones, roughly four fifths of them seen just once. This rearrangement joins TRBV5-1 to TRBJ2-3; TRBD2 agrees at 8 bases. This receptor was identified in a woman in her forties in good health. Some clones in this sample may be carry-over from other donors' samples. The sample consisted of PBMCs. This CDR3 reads CASSLRSGGSADTQYF. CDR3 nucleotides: TGCGCCAGCAGCTTGAGGTCGGGAGGGTCGGCAGATACGCAGTATTTT.